This T cell receptor (beta chain) was identified in a study of neurological immune-mediated disorders. The study, taken as a whole, reports: HTLV-1-associated myelopathy displayed the greatest TCR clonal expansion, and multiple sclerosis exhibited the smallest, lower than that of healthy controls.

This clonotype has a handful of counts. Its specificity is not known. 5'RACE with 10-nucleotide random UMIs produced the cDNA. Using its own MiXCR run on the 5' RACE reads, TCRdb lists one record per CDR3 protein. The sample shows more than 100,000 distinct CDR3 sequences, less than 14% of them seen only once. Time point indicated: longitudinal time-point 3. PBMCs stored at -80 C, numbering 2 million, were the origin of the unsorted libraries. The sequence was obtained from a female donor with HTLV-1-associated myelopathy (HAM/TSP). The sample comprised PBMCs.

The CDR3 sequence is CSAITGGGNNSPLHF. The CDR3 DNA reads as TGCAGTGCTATTACAGGGGGCGGGAATAATTCACCCCTCCACTTT. The chain employs TRBV20-1 and TRBJ1-6; TRBD1 aligns across 9 bases. Unmatched junction bases numbered 6, after V lost 4 bases and J lost 5 bases. The CDR3 totals 15 residues. Germline assignment: CDR1 DFQATT and CDR2 SNEGSKA (reference sequence).